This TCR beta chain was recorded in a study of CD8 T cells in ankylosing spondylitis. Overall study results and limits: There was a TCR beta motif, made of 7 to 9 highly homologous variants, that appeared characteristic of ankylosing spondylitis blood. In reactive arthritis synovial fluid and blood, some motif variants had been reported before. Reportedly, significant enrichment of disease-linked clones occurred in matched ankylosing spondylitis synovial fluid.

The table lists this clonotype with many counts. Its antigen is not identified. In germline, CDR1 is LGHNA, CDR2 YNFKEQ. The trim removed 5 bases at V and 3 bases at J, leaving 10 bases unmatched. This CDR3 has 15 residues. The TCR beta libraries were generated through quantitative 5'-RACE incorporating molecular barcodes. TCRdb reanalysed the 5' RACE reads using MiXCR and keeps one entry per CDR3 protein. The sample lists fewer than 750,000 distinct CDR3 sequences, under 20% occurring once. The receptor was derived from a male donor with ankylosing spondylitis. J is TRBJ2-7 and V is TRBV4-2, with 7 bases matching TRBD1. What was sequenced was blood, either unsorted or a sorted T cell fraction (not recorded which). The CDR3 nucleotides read TGTGCCAGCAGCTACTTTATGACAGGGATCTACGAGCAGTACTTC. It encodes CASSYFMTGIYEQYF.